This TCR beta chain derives from a study of cytomegalovirus exposure and HLA in healthy donors. Regarding the study as a whole: Analyses of presence/absence relied on an assumption of roughly uniform sequencing depth across donors. The number of N-insertions in an Asian-associated ancestry cluster was reportedly below the approximately 700-donor mean in a later analysis. TCR beta chains associated with HLA were, in a later analysis, more clonally expanded than equally common others.

Comment on this clone: The antigen is undetermined.

Both 60 Vbeta primers and 13 Jbeta primers went into the PCR. Method: immunoSEQ multiplex PCR; TCRdb's copy keeps in-frame clones and lacks some. Listed are some 75,000 clones; 4.5% to 5% falls within the top ten. CDR3 size: 17 residues. CDR1 SGHKS and CDR2 YYEKEE come from the germline V gene (reference sequence). The V end was cut by 3 bases, the J end by 2 bases, with 18 bases between. The V call is TRBV5-5, the J call TRBJ1-5, with a weak D call TRBD1 (6 bases). The receptor comes from a man aged 35 to 55 in good health and CMV-seronegative. Sequencing was done on a sample of PBMCs. The CDR3: CASSSDSLRVGNQPQHF. The CDR3 region has the DNA TGTGCCAGCAGCTCGGACAGCCTAAGGGTTGGCAATCAGCCCCAGCATTTT.